Reported below is one T cell receptor beta chain. In the study's own analysis: How many nucleated cells were present was estimated from reference gene primer amplification. Generated by immunoSEQ multiplex PCR, the TCRdb table keeps only in-frame clones and is missing some. V and J calls and clone size come straight from that table; D and trimming were deduced from the DNA. The sample has some 260,000 clones, over 70% seen once. This record comes from a study of blood T cell repertoires in COVID-19. For the study at large: Italy, Spain and the United States were the sources of the convalescent and acute COVID-19 samples. T cells, B-cell-depleted T cells, or PBMCs provided the cDNA or gDNA that served as material.

The CDR3 has 14 residues. The germline V gene encodes CDR1 MGHRA and CDR2 YSYEKL. The V end lost 5 bases, the J end lost 10 bases, and 18 bases lay between the germline ends. The sequencing sample was made of peripheral blood. The source of this sequence is a woman aged 80 or over with acute or convalescent COVID-19. The chain has TRBV4-1 and TRBJ1-5, with a possible D match to TRBD1 (6 bases). CDR3 loop: CASSSQEGEGPQHF. The CDR3 DNA is TGCGCCAGCAGCTCGCAAGAGGGGGAGGGTCCCCAGCATTTT.